The 19 T cell receptor beta chains in this list originate from one sample, sequenced in a study of shared clonotypes between healthy human individuals. The naive CD8 subset, CD45RO-negative cells positively selected for CCR7, excluded terminally differentiated effector memory CD45RA+ cells. TCRdb's table, derived via immunoSEQ multiplex PCR, lists solely in-frame clones and lacks some. Of roughly 1,800,000 clones in the sample, roughly 95% were seen once. Specimen: naive CD8+ T cells sorted from blood. These receptors were obtained from a man between 18 and 35 years old in good health.

The V call is TRBV29-1, the J call TRBJ2-7; the D gene could be TRBD1 or TRBD2 (6 bases each). V shed 5 bases and J shed 3 bases, with 17 bases lying between them. The CDR3 has 14 residues. Germline V lookup: CDR1 SQVTM, CDR2 ANQGSEA. CDR3: CSVLSWGADYEQYF. Written as DNA, the CDR3 is TGCAGCGTTCTAAGTTGGGGGGCGGACTACGAGCAGTACTTC.

V gene TRBV4-3 combines with J gene TRBJ2-7, with D possibly being TRBD1 (6 bases). Trimming shortened V by 3 bases and J by 3 bases, and 12 bases separated the two germline ends. The CDR3 consists of 14 residues. Germline values: CDR1 LGHNA, CDR2 YSLEER. CDR3: CASSHGAGDYEQYF. In DNA, the CDR3 is TGCGCCAGCAGCCACGGGGCAGGGGACTACGAGCAGTACTTC.

This clone turned up a few times. V and J are TRBV10-3 and TRBJ2-2, with D hard to call. V was pared by 7 bases and J by 3 bases, with 0 bases between. Germline CDR1 and CDR2: ENHRY and SYGVKD. The CDR3 totals 10 residues. CDR3 nucleotide sequence: TGTGCCATCAACACCGGGGAGCTGTTTTTT. It specifies CAINTGELFF.

This clone was seen just once. J is TRBJ1-2 and V is TRBV29-1, with unresolved D. Germline CDR1 is SQVTM and CDR2 is ANQGSEA. Trimming cost V 4 bases and J 8 bases, with 8 bases left between them. The CDR3 length is 10 residues. CDR3 coding DNA: TGCAGCGTTGGAGGAGGGGGCTACACCTTC. Its translation: CSVGGGGYTF.

The chain carries TRBV5-1 and TRBJ2-3; D call uncertain. Per germline, CDR1 SGHRS and CDR2 YFSETQ. The V end was cut by 3 bases, the J end by 0 bases, with 11 bases between. CDR3 length: 15 residues. CDR3 sequence (DNA): TGCGCCAGCAGCTCCCGGACCACTAGCACAGATACGCAGTATTTT. Translated, it gives CASSSRTTSTDTQYF.

V and J are TRBV6-1 and TRBJ2-7, with D unresolved. Germline V gene lookup returns CDR1 MNHNS and CDR2 SASEGT. V dropped 2 bases and J dropped 2 bases, with 10 bases sitting between them. The CDR3 consists of 14 residues. For the CDR3, the DNA is TGTGCCAGCAGTGAATGGGCAGCAACCTACGAGCAGTACTTC. This codes for CASSEWAATYEQYF.

The chain links TRBV5-1 to TRBJ2-7; 7 bases fit TRBD1. CDR3 length: 13 amino acids. Germline trimming cut 4 bases from V and 3 bases from J; bases unmatched to any gene: 4. CDR1 SGHRS and CDR2 YFSETQ come from the germline V gene. The CDR3 is CASSPGQIYEQYF. For the CDR3, the DNA is TGCGCCAGCAGCCCGGGACAGATCTACGAGCAGTACTTC.

A word on this clone: Other DNA sequences within the sample encode an identical CDR3. This chain joins TRBV13 and TRBJ2-2; unclear D gene. The CDR3 covers 12 residues. V was cut by 9 bases and J by 4 bases, with 9 bases left in between. Germline V gene lookup returns CDR1 PRHDT and CDR2 FYEKMQ (reference sequence). CDR3 DNA sequence: TGTGCCAGTTCCTCGGGCACCGGGGAGCTGTTTTTT. This encodes CASSSGTGELFF.

In regard to this clone: Other DNA sequences in the same sample also yield this CDR3. The chain is built from TRBV19 and TRBJ2-1; D not resolved. V dropped 2 bases and J dropped 2 bases, with 4 bases sitting between them. CDR3 length: 13 amino acids. The germline V gene encodes CDR1 LNHDA and CDR2 SQIVND (reference sequence). Written as DNA, the CDR3 is TGTGCCAGTAGTATACAGGCCTACAATGAGCAGTTCTTC. Its protein product is CASSIQAYNEQFF.

The V gene is TRBV5-6, the J gene TRBJ2-3; 9 positions agree with TRBD2. With V trimmed by 0 bases and J by 4 bases, 3 bases remained unmatched. Germline V gives CDR1 SGHDT, CDR2 YYEEEE. The CDR3 runs 15 residues. CDR3 DNA: TGTGCCAGCAGCTTGGAGACTAGCGGATCAGATACGCAGTATTTT. It specifies CASSLETSGSDTQYF.

The chain uses TRBV6-5 and TRBJ1-2; D not resolved. The length of the CDR3 is 15 residues. Looked up from germline, CDR1 is MNHEY and CDR2 is SVGAGI. V gave up 5 bases and J gave up 1 base, with 14 bases separating them. CDR3 coding DNA: TGTGCCAGCAGTACATACACAGAAGTTAACTATGGCTACACCTTC. This gives the protein CASSTYTEVNYGYTF.

The gene calls are TRBV10-2 and TRBJ2-2; tentatively, D is TRBD2 (6 bases). The V gene's germline CDR1 is WSHSY and CDR2 SAAADI. V dropped 3 bases and J dropped 4 bases, with 12 bases sitting between them. This CDR3 is 15 amino acids long. CDR3 in DNA: TGCGCCAGCAGTGAATCTAAGGGACTCACCGGGGAGCTGTTTTTT. As protein: CASSESKGLTGELFF.

This clone has just a few counts. The chain employs TRBV30 and TRBJ1-1; possibly TRBD1 for D (5 bases). Germline V CDR1 and CDR2: GTSNPN, SVGIG (reference sequence). This CDR3 is built from 10 residues. V was clipped by 2 bases and J by 7 bases, with 5 bases between them. The CDR3, as DNA: TGTGCCTGGAGTCAGGGTGAAGCTTTCTTT. Translated, it gives CAWSQGEAFF.

The rearrangement joins TRBV11-2 to TRBJ2-7; no firm D call. Germline CDR1 and CDR2: SGHAT and FQNNGV. This CDR3 region has 14 residues. Trimming cost V 1 base and J 2 bases, with 9 bases left between them. The CDR3 DNA reads as TGTGCCAGCAGCTTAGTCTCGGCCGCCTACGAGCAGTACTTC. Translated: CASSLVSAAYEQYF.

This rearrangement joins TRBV7-9 to TRBJ2-7; possible D gene TRBD1, 5 bases. CDR3 length: 14 amino acids. CDR1 and CDR2 (germline): SEHNR, FQNEAQ (reference sequence). The V end was cut by 2 bases, the J end by 1 base, with 9 bases between. CDR3 sequence reads: CASSLLDSSYEQYF. The DNA for the CDR3 is TGTGCCAGCAGCTTACTAGACAGTTCCTACGAGCAGTACTTC.

The rearrangement joins TRBV5-4 to TRBJ2-7; 7 bases fit TRBD2. Germline CDR1 SGHNT, CDR2 YYREEE (reference sequence). The CDR3 has 16 residues. V trimming: 3 bases; J trimming: 4 bases; junction bases outside the gene matches: 13. The CDR3 region is CASSWEGLFGGYEQYF. The CDR3 DNA sequence: TGTGCCAGCAGCTGGGAGGGATTATTCGGCGGTTACGAGCAGTACTTC.

This rearrangement joins TRBV6-5 to TRBJ1-6, with a weak D call TRBD1 (6 bases). Trimming cost V 2 bases and J 8 bases, with 13 bases left between them. Germline V gene lookup returns CDR1 MNHEY and CDR2 SVGAGI. CDR3 length equals 15 residues. The CDR3, as DNA: TGTGCCAGCAGTTACGTGGTGGCAGGGGATTCACCCCTCCACTTT. Its translation is CASSYVVAGDSPLHF.

The V and J genes are TRBV5-6 and TRBJ2-7; TRBD2 matches at 8 bases. The CDR3 consists of 16 residues. CDR1 is SGHDT and CDR2 is YYEEEE in the germline V gene. Trimming at V came to 2 bases and at J to 0 bases, leaving 7 bases not matched to a gene. CDR3: CASSLILLADSYEQYF. The CDR3 bases are TGTGCCAGCAGCTTAATCCTACTAGCGGACTCCTACGAGCAGTACTTC.

V usage is TRBV2 and J usage is TRBJ1-1; D unclear. This CDR3 spans 14 amino acids. In germline, CDR1 is SNHLY, CDR2 FYNNEI. V lost 5 bases and J 4 bases, leaving 14 bases between the germline ends. As DNA, the CDR3 is TGTGCCAGCAGTCCTACATGGGAGCGCACTGAAGCTTTCTTT. The encoded protein is CASSPTWERTEAFF.